These 5 T cell receptor beta chains came from one sample sequenced in a study of vaccination and CD4 T cells after COVID-19. These TCRs' antigens remain unknown. Indicated treatment: approximately nine-day PBMC culture with coronavirus spike peptide pools or control peptides (ViraFEST assay). Cultured CD4+ T-cell DNA underwent Oncomine TCR Beta short-read sequencing. TCRdb analysed the PCR reads with MiXCR anew, one entry per CDR3 protein. Of 15,000 to 20,000 distinct CDR3 sequences listed, 40% are singletons. Sequenced here: CD4+ T cells from blood, cultured in vitro, sampled after SARS-CoV-2 vaccination. Source of these receptors: a human donor who had recovered from COVID-19.

The rearrangement uses TRBV6-5 and TRBJ1-1; TRBD1 matches 7 bases. The CDR3 is 15 amino acids. Germline V gives CDR1 MNHEY, CDR2 SVGAGI. The J segment lost 6 bases and the V segment lost 2 bases, leaving 9 bases of the junction unmatched. The CDR3 coding sequence is TGTGCCAGCAGTTACCCTCAGACAGGGAATCCTGAAGCTTTCTTT. It yields the protein CASSYPQTGNPEAFF.

The genes are TRBV12-3 or TRBV12-4 and TRBJ1-3, with 8 bases identical to TRBD1. CDR3 length: 15 residues. With 7 bases clipped from V and 4 bases from J, the junction kept 9 bases outside the gene matches. The CDR3 sequence: CASTPSTGVGNTIYF. DNA for the CDR3: TGTGCCAGCACCCCCTCGACAGGGGTCGGAAACACCATATATTTT.

This sequence joins TRBV20-1 and TRBJ2-1, with a weak D call TRBD2 (6 bases). V gave up 6 bases and J gave up 0 bases, with 6 bases separating them. CDR3 length: 12 residues. The germline gives CDR1 DFQATT, CDR2 SNEGSKA (reference sequence). CDR3 nucleotides: TGCAGTGCCGGGAGCTCCTACAATGAGCAGTTCTTC. Translation gives CSAGSSYNEQFF.

The gene calls are TRBV12-5 and TRBJ1-1; D not resolved. This CDR3 is built from 11 residues. CDR1 is LGHNT, CDR2 FRNRAP, per germline. V lost 5 bases and J lost 5, with 6 bases in between. This chain's CDR3 is CASGALTEAFF. The CDR3 nucleotides are TGTGCTAGTGGTGCCTTAACTGAAGCTTTCTTT.

A few counts support this clonotype. This sequence joins TRBV28 and TRBJ2-4; 8 bases line up with TRBD2. Germline V gene lookup returns CDR1 MDHEN and CDR2 SYDVKM. This CDR3 region has 15 residues. V shed 6 bases and J 3 bases; nucleotides not matched to a gene: 7. The CDR3 loop is CASRGQAGGKNIQYF. The CDR3 DNA reads as TGTGCCAGCAGGGGTCAGGCGGGGGGCAAAAACATTCAGTACTTC.